The source of this T cell receptor (beta chain) is a study of glioma-infiltrating T cells. The CDR3 runs to 12 residues. Per germline, CDR1 SQVTM and CDR2 ANQGSEA. Trimming removed 4 bases from V and 3 bases from J, with 10 bases in between. TCR alpha and beta CDR3 regions were amplified from RNA using iRepertoire nested multiplex PCR. One-step reverse transcription and amplification started from around 100-400 ng of tissue mRNA or PBMC total RNA. TCRdb re-called the multiplex PCR reads through MiXCR, storing one row per CDR3 protein. Among under 200,000 distinct CDR3 sequences listed, around 45% were seen once. Study-wide results and caveats: Only very few CDR3 sequences appeared in both tissue and blood. Gliomas, especially low-grade, showed above-expected tissue-blood divergence; non-neoplastic patients showed below.

With regard to this clonotype: The antigen remains undetermined.

The sequence derives from a human donor with low-grade glioma or glioblastoma, undergoing nonglioma brain surgery, or in good health (not recorded which). The chain links TRBV29-1 to TRBJ2-7, with no clear D. The sample comprised glioma tissue, nonneoplastic brain tissue, or PBMCs (not recorded which). CDR3 amino acids: CSVGNPHYEQYF. In nucleotides, the CDR3 is TGCAGCGTTGGGAACCCCCACTACGAGCAGTACTTC.